The rows below give T cell receptor beta chains drawn from one sample of a study of T-cell reconstitution after alpha-beta-depleted transplantation in children. TCRdb ran MiXCR on the PCR reads and lists one entry per CDR3 protein. The sample has fewer than 550,000 distinct CDR3 sequences, about an eighth seen once. The material sequenced was PBMCs, mostly from graft donor cells, taken 180 days after TCRalphabeta/CD19-depleted stem cell transplant. These receptors were obtained from a female patient aged 2-9 years who had a stem cell transplant for aplastic anemia, so the T cells may come from the graft donor. Each CDR3 is given with its conserved first and last residue. D genes are given only for firm matches.

v_gene	d_gene	CDR3aa
TRBV29-1	-	CSVEGEGADNEKLFF
TRBV27	-	CASILSGAGRTEAFF
TRBV9	TRBD2	CASSPRGAGGTDTQYF
TRBV7-9	TRBD1	CASSPLDRTGETYEQYF
TRBV20-1	-	CSARVARVGGYTF
TRBV7-2	TRBD1	CASSLGGGQVQETQYF
TRBV10-2	-	CASSERPWVVLNTEAFF
TRBV5-1	-	CASSLAADSQGRAQYF
TRBV12-3/TRBV12-4	-	CASSIQTGSEAFF
TRBV29-1	TRBD1	CSVDVARGLGDTQYF
TRBV6-2/TRBV6-3	-	CASSRPLANEQFF
TRBV20-1	-	CSATSNQPQHF
TRBV3-1	-	CASSQDPVDETQYF